The 18 T cell receptor beta chains below come from one sample, sequenced in a study of blood T cell repertoires in COVID-19. The protocol was immunoSEQ multiplex PCR, while the TCRdb copy is restricted to in-frame clones and leaves out a portion. This table has some 270,000 clones, 70% to 90% appearing once. The sequencing input was peripheral blood. These receptors all come from a woman in her 70s with acute or convalescent COVID-19.

The chain couples TRBV2 to TRBJ1-5; 8 bases are a match to TRBD1. The length of the CDR3 is 14 residues. Germline-derived CDR1 and CDR2 are SNHLY and FYNNEI. V was clipped by 5 bases and J by 6 bases; unmatched bases: 6. The CDR3 reads CASSRQGQGQPQHF. The CDR3 DNA follows: TGTGCCAGCAGTCGACAGGGGCAGGGTCAGCCCCAGCATTTT.

The V gene is TRBV5-1, the J gene TRBJ2-4; perhaps TRBD2 as D (6 bases). The V end lost 4 bases, the J end lost 5 bases, and 16 bases lay between the germline ends. This CDR3 comprises 15 residues. The germline V gene encodes CDR1 SGHRS and CDR2 YFSETQ. This CDR3 reads CASSGGTGPQNIQYF. Written as DNA, the CDR3 is TGCGCCAGCAGCGGCGGGACGGGGCCTCAAAACATTCAGTACTTC.

V gene TRBV10-3 combines with J gene TRBJ2-7; 7 bases agree with TRBD2. The germline V gene encodes CDR1 ENHRY and CDR2 SYGVKD. Trimming removed 0 bases from V and 3 bases from J; junction bases left unmatched: 5. CDR3 length: 15 residues. This CDR3 reads CAISESNRGVYEQYF. The CDR3 nucleotides are TGTGCCATCAGTGAGTCGAACCGGGGGGTCTACGAGCAGTACTTC.

The V call is TRBV2, the J call TRBJ1-6; 9 bases agree with TRBD1. The CDR3 extends over 16 amino acids. The germline V gene encodes CDR1 SNHLY and CDR2 FYNNEI. With 6 bases clipped from V and 6 bases from J, the junction kept 9 bases outside the gene matches. The CDR3: CASSSTGTGFNSPLHF. CDR3 DNA sequence: TGTGCCAGCAGCTCCACCGGGACAGGGTTTAATTCACCCCTCCACTTT.

This chain joins TRBV19 and TRBJ1-4, with 8 bases lining up with TRBD1. V lost 5 bases to trimming and J lost 0 bases; unmatched junction nucleotides: 14. Germline CDR1 and CDR2: LNHDA and SQIVND (reference sequence). The CDR3 is 19 residues long. The CDR3 here is CASSSFGTGWRATNEKLFF. Here the CDR3 DNA reads TGTGCCAGTAGTTCCTTTGGGACAGGCTGGAGGGCAACTAATGAAAAACTGTTTTTT.

This chain connects TRBV29-1 to TRBJ1-3; no definite D call. Trimming removed 3 bases at V and 4 bases at J, with 13 bases between. From germline, CDR1 is SQVTM and CDR2 ANQGSEA. This CDR3 region has 14 residues. Here the CDR3 DNA reads TGCAGCGTTGACCCCGCGGGGAGCGGAAACACCATATATTTT. Translated, it gives CSVDPAGSGNTIYF. The whole variable domain, remainder taken from reference TRBV29-1 and TRBJ1-3, is SAVISQKPSRDICQRGTSLTIQCQVDSQVTMMFWYRQQPGQSLTLIATANQGSEATYESGFVIDKFPISRPNLTFSTLTVSNMSPEDSSIYLCSVDPAGSGNTIYFGEGSWLTVV.

The chain uses TRBV5-1 and TRBJ2-1, with D unresolved. Germline V gene data show CDR1 as SGHRS and CDR2 as YFSETQ. Trimming removed 2 bases from V and 0 bases from J, with 9 bases in between. This CDR3 is built from 15 residues. The CDR3 reads CASSFDTSSYNEQFF. The CDR3, as DNA: TGCGCCAGCAGCTTTGACACGAGCTCCTACAATGAGCAGTTCTTC.

CDR3 in amino acids: CASSPFPGQGRTEAFF. The CDR3 nucleotides read TGTGCCAGCTCACCTTTCCCGGGACAGGGGAGGACTGAAGCTTTCTTT. The chain is built from TRBV18 and TRBJ1-1, with TRBD1 identical over 10 bases. The CDR3 length is 16 residues. Germline lookup yields CDR1 KGHSH and CDR2 LQKENI. The V gene end was trimmed by 3 bases and the J gene end by 5 bases; junction bases not matched to a gene: 9. The entire variable domain, with the rest obtained from reference TRBV18 and TRBJ1-1, is as follows: NAGVMQNPRHLVRRRGQEARLRCSPMKGHSHVYWYRQLPEEGLKFMVYLQKENIIDESGMPKERFSAEFPKEGPSILRIQQVVRGDSAAYFCASSPFPGQGRTEAFFGQGTRLTVV.

V usage is TRBV5-1 and J usage is TRBJ1-2; unclear D gene. V was clipped by 0 bases and J by 5 bases, with 8 bases between them. Germline-derived CDR1 and CDR2 are SGHRS and YFSETQ. The CDR3 spans 13 residues. CDR3 sequence reads: CASSLEPQYGYTF. The CDR3 region has the DNA TGCGCCAGCAGCTTGGAACCCCAGTATGGCTACACCTTC.

The rearrangement joins TRBV5-5 to TRBJ2-3, with 8 bases matching TRBD1. V was pared by 4 bases and J by 4 bases, with 5 bases of the junction left unmatched. There are 14 residues in the CDR3. The V gene's germline CDR1 is SGHKS and CDR2 YYEKEE (reference sequence). The CDR3 sequence: CASSLPQGADTQYF. In DNA form, the CDR3 reads TGTGCCAGCAGCCTCCCACAGGGGGCAGATACGCAGTATTTT.

This clone was seen once. The V gene is TRBV6-5, the J gene TRBJ2-7; TRBD2 matches at 12 bases. J lost 3 bases, V lost 6 bases, and 3 bases had no gene match. The V gene's germline CDR1 is MNHEY and CDR2 SVGAGI. The CDR3 covers 14 residues. As DNA, the CDR3 is TGTGCCAGCAGCTTGACTAGCGGGGGCTACGAGCAGTACTTC. Amino acids: CASSLTSGGYEQYF.

This chain joins TRBV5-6 and TRBJ1-2; TRBD1 matches at 9 bases. Losses at the gene ends were 4 bases for V and 5 bases for J; bases not matched to a gene: 12. CDR1 is SGHDT, CDR2 YYEEEE, per germline. This CDR3 has 16 amino acids. CDR3 loop: CASSPTGGGMLYGYTF. In nucleotides, the CDR3 is TGTGCCAGCAGCCCAACAGGGGGCGGGATGCTTTATGGCTACACCTTC.

The V gene is TRBV5-4, the J gene TRBJ2-3; 12 nucleotides line up with TRBD2. The junction had 4 bases not matched to a gene; V was cut back by 1 base and J by 4 bases. The CDR3 extends over 16 amino acids. Germline CDR1 reads SGHNT; CDR2 reads YYREEE (reference sequence). The CDR3 is CASSLMLAGGSDTQYF. CDR3 bases: TGTGCCAGCAGCTTGATGCTAGCGGGGGGGTCAGATACGCAGTATTTT. The whole variable domain, filled in from reference TRBV5-4 and TRBJ2-3, reads ETGVTQSPTHLIKTRGQQVTLRCSSQSGHNTVSWYQQALGQGPQFIFQYYREEENGRGNFPPRFSGLQFPNYSSELNVNALELDDSALYLCASSLMLAGGSDTQYFGPGTRLTVL.

This clone has only a few counts. This chain connects TRBV6-1 to TRBJ2-2; 7 bases match TRBD2. The CDR3 totals 16 residues. J was trimmed by 4 bases and V by 2 bases; bases with no gene match: 7. The germline V gene has CDR1 MNHNS and CDR2 SASEGT. The CDR3 reads CASSEPGGWITGELFF. CDR3 DNA: TGTGCCAGCAGTGAACCCGGGGGGTGGATCACCGGGGAGCTGTTTTTT.

Of note for this clone: The same CDR3 can be traced to other DNA sequences in this sample. V gene TRBV5-1 combines with J gene TRBJ1-1, with TRBD1 matching 7 bases. CDR1 and CDR2 from the germline V gene are SGHRS and YFSETQ. The length of the CDR3 is 14 residues. The ends lost 2 bases at V and 5 bases at J; junction bases unmatched: 6. CDR3: CASSLEQGRTEAFF. The CDR3 DNA follows: TGCGCCAGCAGCTTAGAACAGGGGAGAACTGAAGCTTTCTTT. Complete variable domain (other parts from reference TRBV5-1 and TRBJ1-1): KAGVTQTPRYLIKTRGQQVTLSCSPISGHRSVSWYQQTPGQGLQFLFEYFSETQRNKGNFPGRFSGRQFSNSRSEMNVSTLELGDSALYLCASSLEQGRTEAFFGQGTRLTVV.

The chain carries TRBV6-6 and TRBJ1-4, with 10 bases that match TRBD1. Germline V gene sequence: CDR1 MNHNY, CDR2 SVGAGI (reference sequence). The CDR3 loop spans 15 amino acids. V lost 0 bases and J lost 8; bases outside the gene matches: 3. CDR3 sequence: CASSYSGDRGEKLFF. The CDR3 nucleotides read TGTGCCAGCAGTTACTCGGGGGACAGGGGCGAAAAACTGTTTTTT.

The V gene is TRBV5-6, the J gene TRBJ1-5, with 8 bases identical to TRBD1. V lost 5 bases, J lost 1 base, and 5 bases stayed unmatched. CDR3 length: 15 amino acids. Germline CDR1 is SGHDT and CDR2 is YYEEEE. The CDR3 is CASSFQGASNQPQHF. The CDR3, as DNA: TGTGCCAGCAGTTTTCAGGGGGCAAGCAATCAGCCCCAGCATTTT.

The chain has TRBV6-6 and TRBJ1-6, with D possibly TRBD1 on 6 matching bases. The V gene lost 7 bases and the J gene lost 10 bases, with 17 bases spanning the gap. The CDR3 contains 14 residues. Germline V lookup: CDR1 MNHNY, CDR2 SVGAGI (reference sequence). The CDR3 bases are TGTGCCAGCAATCTTGGGACAAAAGGGTCACCCCTCCACTTT. This translates into CASNLGTKGSPLHF.